These 16 T cell receptor beta chains came from one sample sequenced in a study of T cell responses to AZD1222 COVID-19 vaccine. Data came from immunoSEQ multiplex PCR; TCRdb stores just in-frame clones and leaves some out. The sample consists of about 42,000 clones, about 91% of them appearing once. The sequences come from peripheral blood, collected 28 days after the second AZD1222 dose. These receptors were obtained from an adult who received the AZD1222 COVID-19 vaccine.

J is TRBJ1-5 and V is TRBV12-5; perhaps TRBD1 as D (5 bases). CDR1 is LGHNT and CDR2 is FRNRAP in the germline V gene. The CDR3 totals 15 residues. V lost 6 bases to trimming and J lost 4 bases, with 16 bases between them. The CDR3 sequence is CASGPGPSSNQPQHF. In DNA, the CDR3 is TGTGCTAGTGGCCCGGGACCCTCCTCTAATCAGCCCCAGCATTTT.

The chain links TRBV12-3 or TRBV12-4 to TRBJ1-1; D remains unclear. The CDR3 loop spans 13 amino acids. Trimming removed 1 base from V and 0 bases from J, with 3 bases in between. In DNA, the CDR3 is TGTGCCAGCAGTTTAGAGGTGAACACTGAAGCTTTCTTT. As protein: CASSLEVNTEAFF.

The V gene is TRBV19, the J gene TRBJ2-3; 7 bases map to TRBD1. V shed 1 base, J shed 4 bases, and the junction held 2 bases outside the gene matches. Germline V gives CDR1 LNHDA, CDR2 SQIVND (reference sequence). The CDR3 runs to 14 residues. The CDR3, as DNA: TGTGCCAGTAGTATAGGACAGGGCTCAGATACGCAGTATTTT. It codes for CASSIGQGSDTQYF.

This chain connects TRBV6-5 to TRBJ1-2; TRBD1 might be the D (6 bases). This CDR3 comprises 13 residues. The ends were cut back, 8 bases at V and 5 bases at J, with 15 bases in the middle. CDR1 MNHEY and CDR2 SVGAGI come from the germline V gene. CDR3 nucleotides: TGTGCCAGCTCCCCAGGGGTATTTTATGGCTACACCTTC. This encodes CASSPGVFYGYTF.

This chain joins TRBV30 and TRBJ2-2; the D is unclear. There are 11 residues in the CDR3. V was shortened by 7 bases and J by 0 bases, with 3 bases between the two germline ends. Germline values: CDR1 GTSNPN, CDR2 SVGIG (reference sequence). The CDR3: CAYSNTGELFF. The CDR3 DNA is TGTGCCTATTCGAACACCGGGGAGCTGTTTTTT.

The V and J genes are TRBV7-2 and TRBJ2-2, with 10 bases matching TRBD2. V lost 0 bases and J lost 7; bases outside the gene matches: 8. Germline V lookup: CDR1 SGHTA, CDR2 FQGNSA. This CDR3 has 17 residues. The CDR3 spells CASSLASGGARNGELFF. The CDR3 DNA sequence: TGTGCCAGCAGCTTAGCCAGCGGGGGGGCGCGGAACGGGGAGCTGTTTTTT.

This clone was picked up a small number of times. This chain links TRBV7-2 with TRBJ1-1, with a possible D match to TRBD1 (6 bases). Looked up from germline, CDR1 is SGHTA and CDR2 is FQGNSA. V was cut by 5 bases and J by 6 bases, with 19 bases left in between. The CDR3 runs 15 residues. The CDR3 region has the DNA TGTGCCAGCAGCGCCGCGGGAGGGACAACATCTGAAGCTTTCTTT. Translating gives CASSAAGGTTSEAFF.

This rearrangement joins TRBV7-2 to TRBJ2-7, with TRBD2 matching over 9 bases. Trimming cost V 5 bases and J 4 bases; bases outside gene matches: 9. The length of the CDR3 is 15 residues. Germline CDR1 SGHTA, CDR2 FQGNSA. The DNA for the CDR3 is TGTGCCAGCAGCCAGACTAGCGGCGGTCGATACGAGCAGTACTTC. Encoded protein: CASSQTSGGRYEQYF.

The CDR3 DNA is TGTGCCAGCTCACTAGCGGGAGTGGCGTACGAGCAGTACTTC. This encodes CASSLAGVAYEQYF. The chain couples TRBV18 to TRBJ2-7; 9 nucleotides agree with TRBD2. Germline-derived CDR1 and CDR2 are KGHSH and LQKENI. V lost 4 bases, J lost 4 bases, and 5 bases stayed unmatched. The CDR3 runs to 14 residues.

The genes are TRBV5-1 and TRBJ2-3, with unresolved D. V lost 5 bases and J lost 0, with 7 bases in between. The CDR3 is made up of 13 amino acids. Germline V lookup: CDR1 SGHRS, CDR2 YFSETQ. The CDR3 is CASSPHSTDTQYF. CDR3 DNA: TGCGCCAGCAGTCCCCATAGCACAGATACGCAGTATTTT.

This chain links TRBV3-1 (or the pseudogene TRBV3-2) with TRBJ1-1; TRBD1 aligns across 8 bases. CDR3 size: 15 residues. The V segment lost 1 base and the J segment 4 bases; nucleotides outside the gene matches: 5. Germline assignment: CDR1 LGHDT and CDR2 YNNKEL (reference sequence). The CDR3 DNA reads TGTGCCAGCAGCCAAGGTTACGGACAGGGCACTGAAGCTTTCTTT. This gives the protein CASSQGYGQGTEAFF.

The V and J genes are TRBV29-1 and TRBJ1-2; D is undetermined. In germline, CDR1 is SQVTM, CDR2 ANQGSEA. The length of the CDR3 is 15 residues. The ends were cut back, 7 bases at V and 0 bases at J, with 18 bases in the middle. DNA of the CDR3: TGCAGCGCCCTAACCGTAGGCGGAACTAACTATGGCTACACCTTC. This encodes CSALTVGGTNYGYTF.

The V call is TRBV7-2, the J call TRBJ2-3, with 15 bases fitting TRBD2. The CDR3 is 16 amino acids. V lost 5 bases and J lost 7; bases outside the gene matches: 7. Germline CDR1 reads SGHTA; CDR2 reads FQGNSA. The CDR3, as DNA: TGTGCCAGCAGCATTTGGACTAGCGGGGGGGCAAATACGCAGTATTTT. Translation: CASSIWTSGGANTQYF.

This rearrangement joins TRBV18 to TRBJ1-1; D unclear. CDR3 length equals 15 residues. V was shortened by 2 bases and J by 0 bases, with 10 bases between the two germline ends. Germline CDR1 is KGHSH and CDR2 is LQKENI. CDR3 sequence: CASSPSGSLNTEAFF. The CDR3 DNA reads as TGTGCCAGCTCACCAAGTGGCAGCTTGAACACTGAAGCTTTCTTT. Based on the CDR3 plus reference TRBV18 and TRBJ1-1, the full variable domain is NAGVMQNPRHLVRRRGQEARLRCSPMKGHSHVYWYRQLPEEGLKFMVYLQKENIIDESGMPKERFSAEFPKEGPSILRIQQVVRGDSAAYFCASSPSGSLNTEAFFGQGTRLTVV.

The chain is built from TRBV6-5 and TRBJ2-2; no clear D gene. Trimming left V 1 base short and J 3 bases short, with 6 bases between. CDR3 size: 14 residues. In germline, CDR1 is MNHEY, CDR2 SVGAGI. The CDR3 reads CASSYLRDTGELFF. In DNA, the CDR3 is TGTGCCAGCAGTTACTTACGGGACACCGGGGAGCTGTTTTTT.

This chain uses TRBV30 with TRBJ2-5; D unresolved. The CDR3 has 14 residues. Germline loops: CDR1 GTSNPN, CDR2 SVGIG (reference sequence). V lost 3 bases and J 5 bases, leaving 16 bases between the germline ends. The CDR3 DNA sequence: TGTGCCTGGAGAGGAAGGCCTCCACGGGAGACCCAGTACTTC. This sequence encodes CAWRGRPPRETQYF.